A single sample is the source of the 22 T cell receptor beta chains below, sequenced in a study of shared clonotypes between healthy human individuals. Sequencing was performed with immunoSEQ multiplex PCR; in TCRdb, only in-frame clones are kept and a portion is missing. Here the sample spans some 2.4 million clones, 93% being singletons. Input material: naive CD4+ T cells from PBMCs. Subset: CD45RA+ positively selected. The source of these receptors is a man between 18 and 29 years old in good health. Some clones in this sample may be carry-over from other donors' samples.

The V call is TRBV6-5, the J call TRBJ1-2; 8 bases fit TRBD1. The V gene's germline CDR1 is MNHEY and CDR2 SVGAGI. The CDR3 covers 16 residues. Unmatched junction bases numbered 12, after V lost 4 bases and J lost 5 bases. The CDR3 protein is CASSSLGSGTGYGYTF. CDR3 in DNA: TGTGCCAGCAGTTCCCTCGGATCCGGGACAGGTTATGGCTACACCTTC.

Only a few counts were recorded for this clone. Distinct nucleotide sequences in the sample also encode this CDR3. The chain has TRBV9 and TRBJ1-1; the D is unclear. CDR1 and CDR2 (germline): SGDLS, YYNGEE. CDR3 size: 13 residues. V shed 3 bases and J shed 0 bases, with 6 bases lying between them. CDR3 amino acids: CASSALMNTEAFF. The CDR3 nucleotides read TGTGCCAGCAGCGCCCTGATGAACACTGAAGCTTTCTTT.

This clone has more than one count but fewer than ten. The sample has other DNA sequences that encode this CDR3 too. The V gene is TRBV5-1, the J gene TRBJ1-5; no clear D. The germline V and J ends were trimmed by 0 bases and 7 bases, with 8 bases remaining between them. The CDR3 spans 13 residues. Germline V lookup: CDR1 SGHRS, CDR2 YFSETQ. DNA of the CDR3: TGCGCCAGCAGCTTGGGTGCCAACCAGCCCCAGCATTTT. Its translation is CASSLGANQPQHF.

This chain joins TRBV11-3 and TRBJ2-5; 7 bases are a match to TRBD1. V lost 5 bases to trimming and J lost 5 bases; unmatched junction nucleotides: 14. CDR1 and CDR2 (germline): SGHNT, YENEEA. The CDR3 is made up of 16 amino acids. CDR3 residues: CASSKGGAPRMETQYF. The CDR3 DNA reads TGTGCCAGCAGCAAAGGGGGCGCCCCAAGAATGGAGACCCAGTACTTC.

V and J are TRBV27 and TRBJ2-7, with 11 bases identical to TRBD1. Germline V lookup: CDR1 MNHEY, CDR2 SMNVEV (reference sequence). V trimming: 4 bases; J trimming: 7 bases; junction bases outside the gene matches: 6. This CDR3 is 14 amino acids long. This CDR3 reads CASSWAGTGGEQYF. CDR3 in DNA: TGTGCCAGCAGTTGGGCCGGGACAGGGGGAGAGCAGTACTTC.

V gene TRBV28 combines with J gene TRBJ1-5; D call uncertain. With 4 bases removed from V and 7 bases from J, the gap between germline ends came to 8 bases. This CDR3 is built from 12 residues. The V gene's germline CDR1 is MDHEN and CDR2 SYDVKM. Here the CDR3 reads CASSSAGQPQHF. The DNA of the CDR3 is TGTGCCAGCAGTTCAGCCGGGCAGCCCCAGCATTTT.

This chain joins TRBV27 and TRBJ1-2, with D possibly TRBD1 on 5 matching bases. With 5 bases removed from V and 3 bases from J, the gap between germline ends came to 13 bases. The CDR3 totals 14 residues. The germline CDR1 and CDR2 sequences are MNHEY and SMNVEV (reference sequence). For the CDR3, the DNA is TGTGCCAGCAGTCGAAAAGACAGAGACTATGGCTACACCTTC. This translates into CASSRKDRDYGYTF.

The chain links TRBV18 to TRBJ1-2, with D unclear. V dropped 8 bases and J dropped 1 base, with 8 bases sitting between them. The CDR3 totals 12 residues. Germline lookup yields CDR1 KGHSH and CDR2 LQKENI. CDR3 bases: TGTGCCAGCAGGGATTTTAACTATGGCTACACCTTC. Translated: CASRDFNYGYTF. Variable domain in full (rest from reference TRBV18 and TRBJ1-2): NAGVMQNPRHLVRRRGQEARLRCSPMKGHSHVYWYRQLPEEGLKFMVYLQKENIIDESGMPKERFSAEFPKEGPSILRIQQVVRGDSAAYFCASRDFNYGYTFGSGTRLTVV.

This sequence joins TRBV11-3 and TRBJ2-5; D is unclear. Germline CDR1 SGHNT, CDR2 YENEEA. The CDR3 length is 13 residues. Trimming stripped 4 bases from V and 1 base from J, with 7 bases between. The CDR3 spells CASSYGIQETQYF. As DNA, the CDR3 is TGTGCCAGCAGCTACGGCATCCAAGAGACCCAGTACTTC.

This clone was recorded a few times. The V and J genes are TRBV5-1 and TRBJ1-1; D might be TRBD1 (6 bases). This CDR3 region has 13 residues. V was clipped by 3 bases and J by 4 bases, with 10 bases between them. Germline V gives CDR1 SGHRS, CDR2 YFSETQ. The CDR3 DNA follows: TGCGCCAGCAGCTCCGGGACACCCACTGAAGCTTTCTTT. It yields the protein CASSSGTPTEAFF.

This clone was detected once. Other DNA sequences from this sample encode an identical CDR3 as well. The chain uses TRBV19 and TRBJ2-1, with TRBD1 matching 8 bases. Germline V gives CDR1 LNHDA, CDR2 SQIVND (reference sequence). With 4 bases clipped from V and 3 bases from J, the junction kept 5 bases outside the gene matches. The CDR3 length is 15 residues. CDR3 nucleotide sequence: TGTGCCAGTAGTACTAGACAGGGGAACTACAATGAGCAGTTCTTC. This encodes CASSTRQGNYNEQFF. Full variable domain (missing parts from reference TRBV19 and TRBJ2-1): DGGITQSPKYLFRKEGQNVTLSCEQNLNHDAMYWYRQDPGQGLRLIYYSQIVNDFQKGDIAEGYSVSREKKESFPLTVTSAQKNPTAFYLCASSTRQGNYNEQFFGPGTRLTVL.

The chain links TRBV28 to TRBJ1-1, with unresolved D. V was shortened by 8 bases and J by 0 bases, with 13 bases between the two germline ends. The CDR3 contains 14 residues. Per the germline V gene, CDR1 is MDHEN and CDR2 is SYDVKM. CDR3 DNA: TGTGCCAGCGGGTGGCACGGCCTGAACACTGAAGCTTTCTTT. It encodes CASGWHGLNTEAFF. The full variable domain, in which reference TRBV28 and TRBJ1-1 provide the parts outside the CDR3, is DVKVTQSSRYLVKRTGEKVFLECVQDMDHENMFWYRQDPGLGLRLIYFSYDVKMKEKGDIPEGYSVSREKKERFSLILESASTNQTSMYLCASGWHGLNTEAFFGQGTRLTVV.

V and J are TRBV28 and TRBJ1-2; 8 bases are a match to TRBD1. Germline V gene data show CDR1 as MDHEN and CDR2 as SYDVKM. V lost 5 bases and J lost 6; bases outside the gene matches: 8. This CDR3 spans 14 amino acids. For the CDR3, the DNA is TGTGCCAGCAGTCCGACCGGGACAGGAAATGGCTACACCTTC. Its protein is CASSPTGTGNGYTF.

This clone occurred once. This rearrangement joins TRBV4-2 to TRBJ2-7; 7 bases are a match to TRBD1. Germline CDR1 reads LGHNA; CDR2 reads YNFKEQ. The CDR3 loop spans 16 amino acids. J was trimmed by 0 bases and V by 1 base; bases with no gene match: 6. The CDR3 coding sequence is TGTGCCAGCAGCCAAGGAGGTTGGGACAGCTCCTACGAGCAGTACTTC. This codes for CASSQGGWDSSYEQYF.

This sequence joins TRBV28 and TRBJ1-2; 9 bases map to TRBD1. V shed 7 bases, J shed 4 bases, and the junction held 13 bases outside the gene matches. The germline CDR1 and CDR2 sequences are MDHEN and SYDVKM. CDR3 length: 16 amino acids. The chain's CDR3 is CASTSDPRDRVYGYTF. CDR3 bases: TGTGCCAGCACTAGCGACCCCCGGGACAGGGTCTATGGCTACACCTTC.

The J gene is TRBJ1-2, the V gene TRBV5-1; D unclear. V was trimmed by 6 bases and J by 3 bases, leaving 12 bases between them. This CDR3 region has 13 residues. From germline, CDR1 is SGHRS and CDR2 YFSETQ. The CDR3 loop reads CASKPGSDYGYTF. The CDR3 nucleotides read TGCGCCAGCAAGCCGGGAAGCGACTATGGCTACACCTTC. The variable domain in full, completed from reference TRBV5-1 and TRBJ1-2, reads KAGVTQTPRYLIKTRGQQVTLSCSPISGHRSVSWYQQTPGQGLQFLFEYFSETQRNKGNFPGRFSGRQFSNSRSEMNVSTLELGDSALYLCASKPGSDYGYTFGSGTRLTVV.

As DNA, the CDR3 is TGTGCCAGCAGCTCCGGGACTAGCGGGAGGATTTACTACGAGCAGTACTTC. Its translation is CASSSGTSGRIYYEQYF. The rearrangement links TRBV7-9 to TRBJ2-7; 15 bases align to TRBD2. The CDR3 spans 17 residues. The germline V gene has CDR1 SEHNR and CDR2 FQNEAQ (reference sequence). The trim removed 4 bases at V and 3 bases at J, leaving 7 bases unmatched.

A word on this clone: In the same sample, other DNA sequences code for this CDR3. J is TRBJ1-3 and V is TRBV5-1; 7 nucleotides match TRBD1. V lost 3 bases, J lost 2 bases, and 5 bases stayed unmatched. Per germline, CDR1 SGHRS and CDR2 YFSETQ. The CDR3 covers 15 residues. Here the CDR3 DNA reads TGCGCCAGCAGCTCAACAGGGGACGCTGGAAACACCATATATTTT. Protein: CASSSTGDAGNTIYF.

The rearrangement joins TRBV7-3 to TRBJ2-1; TRBD2 agrees at 15 bases. Trimming at V came to 1 base and at J to 4 bases, leaving 5 bases not matched to a gene. Germline CDR1 is SGHTA and CDR2 is FQGTGA. This CDR3 region has 18 residues. CDR3 loop: CASSLMGLAGGQYNEQFF. CDR3 DNA sequence: TGTGCCAGCAGCTTAATGGGACTAGCGGGAGGCCAGTACAATGAGCAGTTCTTC.

The gene calls are TRBV11-2 and TRBJ2-7; no firm D call. Trimming took 2 bases from V and 2 from J, leaving 19 bases between them. This CDR3 region has 17 residues. Germline assignment: CDR1 SGHAT and CDR2 FQNNGV. CDR3 coding DNA: TGTGCCAGCAGCTTAAGGTTCGAAAGGTTAAACCCCTACGAGCAGTACTTC. This gives the protein CASSLRFERLNPYEQYF.

The rearrangement links TRBV9 to TRBJ1-4; D gene ambiguous. The CDR3 is 14 amino acids. From germline, CDR1 is SGDLS and CDR2 YYNGEE. V dropped 4 bases and J dropped 7 bases, with 14 bases sitting between them. CDR3 sequence reads: CASSPLTTGEKLFF. CDR3 bases: TGTGCCAGCAGCCCCCTCACCACCGGTGAAAAACTGTTTTTT. Full variable domain (rest looked up from reference TRBV9 and TRBJ1-4): DSGVTQTPKHLITATGQRVTLRCSPRSGDLSVYWYQQSLDQGLQFLIQYYNGEERAKGNILERFSAQQFPDLHSELNLSSLELGDSALYFCASSPLTTGEKLFFGSGTQLSVL.

The chain recombines TRBV30 with TRBJ1-2; the D is unclear. Between the trimmed V and J ends, which lost 4 bases and 7 bases, there was a span of 16 bases. The CDR3 length is 13 residues. Per germline, CDR1 GTSNPN and CDR2 SVGIG (reference sequence). CDR3 in DNA: TGTGCCTGGATAGTCCCCTCTGAGGGTGGCTACACCTTC. This gives the protein CAWIVPSEGGYTF.